What follows are 32 T cell receptor beta chains derived from one specimen sequenced in a study of PD-1 blockade in classical Hodgkin lymphoma. Repertoires were generated with immunoSEQ multiplex PCR, while TCRdb's copy carries only in-frame clones and drops some. The sample lists approximately 24,000 clones; about nine tenths were seen once. Every one of the patients relapsed after autologous stem cell transplantation (brentuximab vedotin exposure was variable). This specimen was peripheral blood mononuclear cells (PBMCs), taken at baseline. Receptor source: a human donor with classical Hodgkin lymphoma.

This chain uses TRBV5-1 with TRBJ2-3; TRBD1 is a possible D gene (6 bases). V was pared by 2 bases and J by 2 bases, with 15 bases between. This CDR3 region has 16 residues. The germline CDR1 and CDR2 sequences are SGHRS and YFSETQ. CDR3 nucleotides: TGCGCCAGCAGCTTAGCCATACAGGGCTCCACAGATACGCAGTATTTT. Protein sequence: CASSLAIQGSTDTQYF. Full variable domain (rest looked up from reference TRBV5-1 and TRBJ2-3): KAGVTQTPRYLIKTRGQQVTLSCSPISGHRSVSWYQQTPGQGLQFLFEYFSETQRNKGNFPGRFSGRQFSNSRSEMNVSTLELGDSALYLCASSLAIQGSTDTQYFGPGTRLTVL.

Here the CDR3 reads CASSLVGQTGETQYF. The CDR3 nucleotides are TGCGCCAGCAGCTTGGTTGGACAGACTGGAGAGACCCAGTACTTC. V is TRBV5-1 and J is TRBJ2-5, with D perhaps TRBD1 (6 bases). The CDR3 is 15 residues long. Germline V gene lookup returns CDR1 SGHRS and CDR2 YFSETQ. Between the trimmed V and J ends, which lost 0 bases and 4 bases, there was a span of 13 bases.

V usage is TRBV4-2 and J usage is TRBJ2-1; TRBD2 might be the D (5 bases). Germline V lookup: CDR1 LGHNA, CDR2 YNFKEQ. The CDR3 spans 15 residues. Trimming left V 2 bases short and J 1 base short, with 9 bases between. The CDR3 DNA sequence: TGTGCCAGCAGCCAAAGCGGTTCTTCCTACAATGAGCAGTTCTTC. It translates to CASSQSGSSYNEQFF.

This rearrangement joins TRBV5-1 to TRBJ2-3, with 10 bases matching TRBD2. Per the germline V gene, CDR1 is SGHRS and CDR2 is YFSETQ. CDR3 length: 15 residues. Trimming at V came to 2 bases and at J to 3 bases, leaving 3 bases not matched to a gene. CDR3 bases: TGCGCCAGCAGCTTCGGACTAGCGGAGACAGATACGCAGTATTTT. This codes for CASSFGLAETDTQYF.

V gene TRBV9 combines with J gene TRBJ2-1, with 7 positions matching TRBD1. V shed 4 bases, J shed 4 bases, and the junction held 8 bases outside the gene matches. CDR1 is SGDLS, CDR2 YYNGEE, per germline. The CDR3 sequence is 15 residues long. The CDR3 DNA sequence: TGTGCCAGCAGCCCAAGACAGGGTGGTTACAATGAGCAGTTCTTC. It specifies CASSPRQGGYNEQFF.

With regard to this clone: A read error may account for a junction end that differs from germline. The chain uses TRBV10-2 and TRBJ1-3; tentatively, D is TRBD1 (5 bases). CDR3 length: 13 amino acids. Germline CDR1 and CDR2: WSHSY and SAAADI. Here the CDR3 DNA reads TGCGCCAGCAGTGAGTCAATTGTAGGCAGGGAGCATTTT. Protein sequence: CASSESIVGREHF.

This clone was seen once. The chain couples TRBV7-9 to TRBJ2-3, with 10 bases lining up with TRBD2. This CDR3 is 15 amino acids long. The V segment lost 6 bases and the J segment 0 bases; nucleotides outside the gene matches: 3. Germline assignment: CDR1 SEHNR and CDR2 FQNEAQ (reference sequence). CDR3 coding DNA: TGTGCCAGCAGTCAGACTAGCGGGAGCACAGATACGCAGTATTTT. This codes for CASSQTSGSTDTQYF.

J is TRBJ2-1 and V is TRBV9; 14 nucleotides agree with TRBD2. This CDR3 contains 16 residues. V dropped 3 bases and J dropped 8; count of bases not matched to a gene: 7. Looked up from germline, CDR1 is SGDLS and CDR2 is YYNGEE. CDR3 DNA sequence: TGTGCCAGCAGCGCCGATGGACTAGCGGGGGGAGATGAGCAGTTCTTC. Its translation: CASSADGLAGGDEQFF. The full variable domain, completed using reference TRBV9 and TRBJ2-1, is DSGVTQTPKHLITATGQRVTLRCSPRSGDLSVYWYQQSLDQGLQFLIQYYNGEERAKGNILERFSAQQFPDLHSELNLSSLELGDSALYFCASSADGLAGGDEQFFGPGTRLTVL.

The rearrangement uses TRBV6-8 and TRBJ2-7; either TRBD1 or TRBD2 may fit D (5 bases each). With 7 bases removed from V and 4 bases from J, the gap between germline ends came to 26 bases. The CDR3 totals 17 residues. The germline V gene has CDR1 MNHGY and CDR2 SAAAGT. CDR3 region: CASTTRLGTRDQYEQYF. The CDR3, as DNA: TGTGCCAGCACTACACGACTCGGGACCCGAGATCAGTACGAGCAGTACTTC.

This chain joins TRBV7-9 and TRBJ1-6; D gene ambiguous. This CDR3 contains 14 residues. V gave up 3 bases and J gave up 3 bases, with 6 bases separating them. From germline, CDR1 is SEHNR and CDR2 FQNEAQ (reference sequence). CDR3 amino acids: CASSFDNYNSPLHF. CDR3 DNA: TGTGCCAGCAGCTTTGACAACTATAATTCACCCCTCCACTTT.

With regard to this clone: The same CDR3 can be traced to other DNA sequences in this sample. CDR3 sequence reads: CASSLGTGGSYEQYF. In DNA form, the CDR3 reads TGTGCCAGCAGCTTAGGGACAGGGGGCTCCTACGAGCAGTACTTC. V is TRBV7-8 and J is TRBJ2-7; TRBD1 matches 10 bases. J lost 0 bases, V lost 1 base, and 0 bases had no gene match. Germline lookup yields CDR1 SGHVS and CDR2 FQNEAQ. This CDR3 has 15 amino acids.

The chain is built from TRBV7-9 and TRBJ2-2, with D perhaps TRBD2 (6 bases). Germline-derived CDR1 and CDR2 are SEHNR and FQNEAQ (reference sequence). There are 15 residues in the CDR3. V gave up 8 bases and J gave up 3 bases, with 16 bases separating them. The CDR3: CASVLGGVDTGELFF. The CDR3 bases are TGTGCCAGCGTACTTGGAGGGGTCGACACCGGGGAGCTGTTTTTT.

The chain recombines TRBV28 with TRBJ2-7; D might be TRBD1 (7 bases). CDR3 length: 19 amino acids. Looked up from germline, CDR1 is MDHEN and CDR2 is SYDVKM. V was trimmed by 5 bases and J by 0 bases, leaving 26 bases between them. The CDR3 nucleotides are TGTGCCAGCAGTCCCTCTACAGGGGCGCGGGATCCCAACTCCTACGAGCAGTACTTC. Protein sequence: CASSPSTGARDPNSYEQYF.

J is TRBJ1-1 and V is TRBV5-1; D remains ambiguous. Germline CDR1 and CDR2: SGHRS and YFSETQ. The length of the CDR3 is 13 residues. Trimming left V 5 bases short and J 5 bases short, with 13 bases between. In nucleotides, the CDR3 is TGCGCCAGCAGTCCCCGGACTGGAACTGAAGCTTTCTTT. This translates into CASSPRTGTEAFF.

This chain uses TRBV6-6 with TRBJ1-1, with 7 nucleotides matching TRBD1. Germline loops: CDR1 MNHNY, CDR2 SVGAGI (reference sequence). V was pared by 5 bases and J by 1 base, with 7 bases of the junction left unmatched. The CDR3 contains 15 residues. CDR3 region: CASSPNRGSNTEAFF. Here the CDR3 DNA reads TGTGCCAGCAGTCCCAACAGGGGATCGAACACTGAAGCTTTCTTT.

The rearrangement joins TRBV7-9 to TRBJ2-3; D tentatively reads TRBD1 or TRBD2 (7 bases each). V lost 1 base, J lost 4 bases, and 15 bases lay in between. CDR1 is SEHNR and CDR2 is FQNEAQ in the germline V gene (reference sequence). The CDR3 length is 16 residues. The CDR3 region is CASSLEGGGSADTQYF. Here the CDR3 DNA reads TGTGCCAGCAGCTTAGAGGGAGGGGGCTCCGCAGATACGCAGTATTTT.

The rearrangement uses TRBV5-1 and TRBJ2-7; D gene uncertain. Between the trimmed V and J ends, which lost 4 bases and 5 bases, there was a span of 10 bases. The CDR3 totals 12 residues. CDR1 SGHRS and CDR2 YFSETQ come from the germline V gene. CDR3 nucleotides: TGCGCCAGCAGCGCTGGCCTCCACGAGCAGTACTTC. This encodes CASSAGLHEQYF.

The CDR3 protein is CASSLRGIWETQYF. CDR3 bases: TGTGCCAGCAGCTTAAGGGGAATCTGGGAGACCCAGTACTTC. The chain couples TRBV7-2 to TRBJ2-5, with D possibly matching TRBD1 (5 bases). Germline V gene data show CDR1 as SGHTA and CDR2 as FQGNSA. Trimming stripped 2 bases from V and 5 bases from J, with 12 bases between. The CDR3 is 14 residues long.

The V gene is TRBV13, the J gene TRBJ1-4; 7 bases line up with TRBD1. The CDR3 sequence is 15 residues long. The germline V gene encodes CDR1 PRHDT and CDR2 FYEKMQ (reference sequence). V shed 5 bases and J 4 bases; nucleotides not matched to a gene: 7. The CDR3 sequence: CASSTRTGINEKLFF. The CDR3 DNA reads TGTGCCAGCAGCACCCGGACAGGCATTAATGAAAAACTGTTTTTT.

The chain employs TRBV19 and TRBJ1-2, with D tentatively TRBD1 (5 bases). Deletions cut 6 bases from V and 3 bases from J, with 17 bases between. The germline CDR1 and CDR2 sequences are LNHDA and SQIVND (reference sequence). This CDR3 is 15 amino acids long. DNA of the CDR3: TGTGCCAGTAGCACCCAGGGTATGAAGGACTATGGCTACACCTTC. Residues: CASSTQGMKDYGYTF.

The chain links TRBV19 to TRBJ2-7; 11 positions match TRBD1. Germline V gene sequence: CDR1 LNHDA, CDR2 SQIVND (reference sequence). The CDR3 is 13 amino acids. V gave up 8 bases and J gave up 3 bases; unmatched junction bases: 3. The CDR3 spells CASGQGANYEQYF. The CDR3 coding sequence is TGTGCCAGTGGACAGGGGGCCAACTACGAGCAGTACTTC.

CDR3 protein: CASSSGQGVYF. Here the CDR3 DNA reads TGTGCCAGCAGTTCGGGACAGGGAGTGTACTTC. The chain has TRBV6-5 and TRBJ2-7, with 9 bases lining up with TRBD1. The CDR3 covers 11 residues. Germline assignment: CDR1 MNHEY and CDR2 SVGAGI. V dropped 4 bases and J dropped 12; count of bases not matched to a gene: 4.

The chain has TRBV7-9 and TRBJ2-3; 9 bases match TRBD2. CDR1 is SEHNR and CDR2 is FQNEAQ in the germline V gene (reference sequence). V lost 4 bases, J lost 3 bases, and 11 bases stayed unmatched. The CDR3 extends over 17 amino acids. The CDR3: CASSSYVRGGTTDTQYF. CDR3 DNA sequence: TGTGCCAGCAGCTCATATGTGCGGGGGGGGACAACAGATACGCAGTATTTT.

This chain uses TRBV6-6 with TRBJ1-5; D gene ambiguous. V lost 0 bases, J lost 3 bases, and 9 bases lay in between. Germline assignment: CDR1 MNHNY and CDR2 SVGAGI (reference sequence). CDR3 size: 15 residues. The CDR3: CASSYSWRANQPQHF. The CDR3 bases are TGTGCCAGCAGTTACTCTTGGAGGGCCAATCAGCCCCAGCATTTT.

The V and J genes are TRBV6-6 and TRBJ1-2, with D unclear. This CDR3 is 15 amino acids long. With 0 bases removed from V and 2 bases from J, the gap between germline ends came to 10 bases. The germline CDR1 and CDR2 sequences are MNHNY and SVGAGI (reference sequence). For the CDR3, the DNA is TGTGCCAGCAGTTACTCGAGCCAGGCGAACTATGGCTACACCTTC. It encodes CASSYSSQANYGYTF.

J is TRBJ2-3 and V is TRBV7-9; possible D gene TRBD1, 6 bases. Germline V CDR1 and CDR2: SEHNR, FQNEAQ (reference sequence). V lost 5 bases and J lost 5, with 8 bases in between. This CDR3 comprises 12 residues. The CDR3 here is CASSQTGDTQYF. The CDR3, as DNA: TGTGCCAGCAGCCAGACAGGAGATACGCAGTATTTT.

V usage is TRBV11-3 and J usage is TRBJ2-2; D is unresolved. Trimming removed 5 bases at V and 6 bases at J, with 13 bases between. The CDR3 has 14 residues. Germline V gives CDR1 SGHNT, CDR2 YENEEA. The CDR3 coding sequence is TGTGCCAGCAGCCTCGGCCGGGCCTCCGGGGAGCTGTTTTTT. Amino acids: CASSLGRASGELFF.

The chain employs TRBV7-6 and TRBJ2-7; TRBD2 matches at 12 bases. CDR1 and CDR2 from the germline V gene are SGHVS and FNYEAQ. V lost 1 base and J lost 4; bases outside the gene matches: 2. CDR3 length: 15 residues. CDR3 nucleotide sequence: TGTGCCAGCAGCTTAGGACTAGCGGGAGTTTACGAGCAGTACTTC. It specifies CASSLGLAGVYEQYF.

This chain links TRBV5-4 with TRBJ2-6; D ambiguous. The germline V gene encodes CDR1 SGHNT and CDR2 YYREEE (reference sequence). The CDR3 runs to 18 residues. Trimming took off 0 bases at V and 0 bases at J, with 13 bases between the two ends. The CDR3 bases are TGTGCCAGCAGCTTGGGACTTCTTTCCGTCTCTGGGGCCAACGTCCTGACTTTC. It translates to CASSLGLLSVSGANVLTF.

This chain joins TRBV29-1 and TRBJ1-1, with D hard to call. Trimming took 3 bases from V and 4 from J, leaving 9 bases between them. From germline, CDR1 is SQVTM and CDR2 ANQGSEA. The CDR3 has 12 residues. CDR3: CSVDERVTEAFF. The CDR3 DNA reads as TGCAGCGTTGACGAACGGGTCACTGAAGCTTTCTTT.

The rearrangement uses TRBV29-1 and TRBJ1-3; perhaps TRBD1 as D (5 bases). Germline values: CDR1 SQVTM, CDR2 ANQGSEA. CDR3 size: 13 residues. Deletions cut 6 bases from V and 4 bases from J, with 13 bases between. For the CDR3, the DNA is TGCAGCGTGGGACGGGACTTGGGAAACACCATATATTTT. Amino acid sequence: CSVGRDLGNTIYF.

The chain recombines TRBV7-9 with TRBJ2-3; 10 bases are a match to TRBD2. CDR1 is SEHNR, CDR2 FQNEAQ, per germline (reference sequence). The junction had 13 bases not matched to a gene; V was cut back by 8 bases and J by 2 bases. The CDR3 totals 17 residues. CDR3 residues: CASPPGALAGNTDTQYF. CDR3 DNA sequence: TGTGCCAGCCCCCCGGGGGCACTAGCGGGGAACACAGATACGCAGTATTTT.